The next 7 T cell receptor beta chains were all read from a single sample in a study of blood T cell repertoires in COVID-19. Produced via immunoSEQ multiplex PCR; TCRdb's table is partial and in-frame only. In the table there are approximately 480,000 clones, around 90% of which are singletons. Sequenced input: PBMCs or T cells enriched from blood (not recorded which). These receptors were taken from a young woman who had recovered from COVID-19.

The chain uses TRBV7-6 and TRBJ1-2; D is undetermined. Trimming stripped 2 bases from V and 7 bases from J, with 17 bases between. Germline V gene lookup returns CDR1 SGHVS and CDR2 FNYEAQ. The CDR3 covers 15 residues. CDR3 in DNA: TGTGCCAGCAGCTTAAACCGCGACCTGGAGGCTGGCTACACCTTC. As protein: CASSLNRDLEAGYTF.

Concerning this clone: Other DNA sequences from this sample encode an identical CDR3 as well. V is TRBV5-4 and J is TRBJ2-3; TRBD2 aligns across 8 bases. CDR3 length equals 14 residues. Germline V gives CDR1 SGHNT, CDR2 YYREEE (reference sequence). The V segment lost 0 bases and the J segment 4 bases; nucleotides outside the gene matches: 1. The CDR3 here is CASSLAGGADTQYF. The CDR3 DNA reads TGTGCCAGCAGCTTGGCCGGGGGGGCAGATACGCAGTATTTT.

The rearrangement uses TRBV12-5 and TRBJ2-7; 9 bases map to TRBD1. Germline V gives CDR1 LGHNT, CDR2 FRNRAP. This CDR3 has 16 residues. The J segment lost 3 bases and the V segment lost 1 base, leaving 7 bases of the junction unmatched. CDR3 bases: TGTGCTAGTGGTTTGGGCAGCACAGGGGGCGGCTACGAGCAGTACTTC. It specifies CASGLGSTGGGYEQYF.

V usage is TRBV18 and J usage is TRBJ2-1; 7 nucleotides align to TRBD2. V was clipped by 5 bases and J by 6 bases; unmatched bases: 10. In germline, CDR1 is KGHSH, CDR2 LQKENI. The CDR3 sequence is 15 residues long. The CDR3 reads CASSGRASVANEQFF. In DNA form, the CDR3 reads TGTGCCAGCTCAGGGAGGGCTAGCGTGGCCAATGAGCAGTTCTTC. Supplemented by reference TRBV18 and TRBJ2-1, the full variable domain reads NAGVMQNPRHLVRRRGQEARLRCSPMKGHSHVYWYRQLPEEGLKFMVYLQKENIIDESGMPKERFSAEFPKEGPSILRIQQVVRGDSAAYFCASSGRASVANEQFFGPGTRLTVL.

The chain carries TRBV7-9 and TRBJ2-7, with D maybe TRBD2 (6 bases). The length of the CDR3 is 15 residues. Germline assignment: CDR1 SEHNR and CDR2 FQNEAQ (reference sequence). V gave up 4 bases and J gave up 4 bases, with 17 bases separating them. The CDR3 DNA reads as TGTGCCAGCAGCTCTACCGGGAGCTTGTCTTACGAGCAGTACTTC. As protein: CASSSTGSLSYEQYF. Full variable domain (outside the CDR3, taken from reference TRBV7-9 and TRBJ2-7): DTGVSQNPRHKITKRGQNVTFRCDPISEHNRLYWYRQTLGQGPEFLTYFQNEAQLEKSRLLSDRFSAERPKGSFSTLEIQRTEQGDSAMYLCASSSTGSLSYEQYFGPGTRLTVT.

The chain carries TRBV12-3 or TRBV12-4 and TRBJ1-1, with D perhaps TRBD1 (6 bases). The V end was cut by 5 bases, the J end by 4 bases, with 11 bases between. CDR3 size: 13 residues. The CDR3, as DNA: TGTGCCAGCAGTCCCCGGACAGCCACTGAAGCTTTCTTT. Its protein product is CASSPRTATEAFF.

This chain connects TRBV7-9 to TRBJ2-1; 9 nucleotides align to TRBD1. Trimming at V came to 5 bases and at J to 0 bases, leaving 17 bases not matched to a gene. There are 20 residues in the CDR3. The germline V gene has CDR1 SEHNR and CDR2 FQNEAQ (reference sequence). This chain's CDR3 is CASSSPRGTGPLSSYNEQFF. The CDR3 DNA sequence: TGTGCCAGCAGCAGTCCAAGGGGGACAGGGCCTCTTAGCTCCTACAATGAGCAGTTCTTC.